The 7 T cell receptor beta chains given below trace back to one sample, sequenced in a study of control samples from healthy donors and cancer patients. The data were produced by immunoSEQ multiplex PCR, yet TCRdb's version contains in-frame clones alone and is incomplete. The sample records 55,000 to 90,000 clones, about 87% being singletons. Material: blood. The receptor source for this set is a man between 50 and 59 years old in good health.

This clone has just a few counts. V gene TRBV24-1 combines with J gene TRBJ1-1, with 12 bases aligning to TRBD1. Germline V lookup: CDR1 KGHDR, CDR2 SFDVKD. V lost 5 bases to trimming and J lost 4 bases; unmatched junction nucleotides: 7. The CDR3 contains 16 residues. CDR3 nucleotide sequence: TGTGCCACCAGTGCAGTACCGGGACAGGGGGCCACTGAAGCTTTCTTT. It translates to CATSAVPGQGATEAFF.

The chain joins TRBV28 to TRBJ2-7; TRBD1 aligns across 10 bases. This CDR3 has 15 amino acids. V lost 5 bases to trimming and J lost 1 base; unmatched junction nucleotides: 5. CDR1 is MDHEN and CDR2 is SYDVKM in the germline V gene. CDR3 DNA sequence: TGTGCCAGCAGTCAGCCGGGACAGGGGTCCTACGAGCAGTACTTC. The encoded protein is CASSQPGQGSYEQYF.

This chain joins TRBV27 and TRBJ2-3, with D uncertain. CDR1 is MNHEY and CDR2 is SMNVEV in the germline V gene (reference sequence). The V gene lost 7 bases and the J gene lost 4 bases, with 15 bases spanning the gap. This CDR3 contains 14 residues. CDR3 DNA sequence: TGTGCCAGCAATCATCCCAGAGCCCCAGATACGCAGTATTTT. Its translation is CASNHPRAPDTQYF.

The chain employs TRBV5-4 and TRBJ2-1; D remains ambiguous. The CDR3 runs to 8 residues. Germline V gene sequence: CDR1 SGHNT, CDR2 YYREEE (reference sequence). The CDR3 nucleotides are TGTTTTTACAATGAGCAGTTCTTC. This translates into CFYNEQFF. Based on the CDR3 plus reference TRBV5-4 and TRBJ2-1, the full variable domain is ETGVTQSPTHLIKTRGQQVTLRCSSQSGHNTVSWYQQALGQGPQFIFQYYREEENGRGNFPPRFSGLQFPNYSSELNVNALELDDSALYLCFYNEQFFGPGTRLTVL.

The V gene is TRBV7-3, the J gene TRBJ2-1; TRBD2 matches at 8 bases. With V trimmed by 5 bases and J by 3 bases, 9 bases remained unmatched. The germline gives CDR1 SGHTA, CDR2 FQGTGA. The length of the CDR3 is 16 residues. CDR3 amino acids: CASSPTGGGNYNEQFF. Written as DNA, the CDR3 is TGTGCCAGCAGCCCGACGGGAGGGGGAAACTACAATGAGCAGTTCTTC.

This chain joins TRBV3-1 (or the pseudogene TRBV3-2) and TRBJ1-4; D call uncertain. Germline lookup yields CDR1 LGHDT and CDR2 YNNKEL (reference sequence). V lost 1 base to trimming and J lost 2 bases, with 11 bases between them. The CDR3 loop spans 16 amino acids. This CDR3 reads CASSQVTGATNEKLFF. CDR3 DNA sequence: TGTGCCAGCAGCCAAGTGACGGGAGCGACTAATGAAAAACTGTTTTTT.

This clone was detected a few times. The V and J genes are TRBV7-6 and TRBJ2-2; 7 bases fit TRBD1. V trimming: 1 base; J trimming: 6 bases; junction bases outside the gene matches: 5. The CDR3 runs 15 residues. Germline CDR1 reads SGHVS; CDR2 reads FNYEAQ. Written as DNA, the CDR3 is TGTGCCAGCAGCTTAGGAGACAGGGCGGCCGGGGAGCTGTTTTTT. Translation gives CASSLGDRAAGELFF.